The sequence of this TCR beta chain was determined in a study of shared clonotypes between healthy human individuals. General study points: What limited the represented genetic and exposure-history diversity was the small number of donors.

Sequencing used immunoSEQ multiplex PCR; TCRdb keeps in-frame clones, though not all of them. The sample yields under 850,000 clones, approximately 77% seen once. Note on this clone: No antigen is known for it.

The material sequenced was memory CD4+ T cells sorted from blood. Subset indicated: CD45RA-negative fraction. The clonotype was recovered from a woman in her twenties or thirties in good health.

The CDR3 sequence is CASSSYLATDTQYF. The CDR3 DNA reads TGTGCCAGCAGCTCATACCTGGCCACAGATACGCAGTATTTT. The J gene is TRBJ2-3, the V gene TRBV7-2; no clear D gene. The CDR3 runs 14 residues. V gave up 4 bases and J gave up 2 bases, with 10 bases separating them. CDR1 is SGHTA, CDR2 FQGNSA, per germline.